These 25 T cell receptor beta chains originate from one sample sequenced in a study of T cells in Graves' hyperthyroidism and ophthalmopathy. Amplification targeted TCR beta CDR3 regions from RNA transcripts. With the HTBI primer set, the TCR CDR3 went through a first round of RT-PCR. MiXCR was run by TCRdb on the multiplex PCR reads, yielding one entry per CDR3 protein. The sample includes nearly 600,000 distinct CDR3 sequences, approximately 15% of them seen just once. Sequenced material: blood. The receptor set was obtained from a woman younger than 30 with Graves' ophthalmopathy.

In this sample, this clonotype turned up many times. The V and J genes are TRBV28 and TRBJ1-5; 7 bases match TRBD1. The CDR3 extends over 15 amino acids. The germline V gene encodes CDR1 MDHEN and CDR2 SYDVKM. Losses at the gene ends were 5 bases for V and 4 bases for J; bases not matched to a gene: 8. CDR3 DNA: TGTGCCAGCAGTCCTGGGGACAGTGCGAATCAGCCCCAGCATTTT. Protein product: CASSPGDSANQPQHF.

The table lists this clonotype with many counts. The chain has TRBV6-2 or TRBV6-3 and TRBJ2-3; 8 nucleotides align to TRBD1. There are 15 residues in the CDR3. With 8 bases clipped from V and 1 base from J, the junction kept 8 bases outside the gene matches. Germline values: CDR1 MNHEY, CDR2 SVGEGT. CDR3 DNA: TGTGCCAGCCGATACAGGGGGTTCGGCACAGATACGCAGTATTTT. Amino acid sequence: CASRYRGFGTDTQYF.

The table lists this clonotype with a few counts. V usage is TRBV9 and J usage is TRBJ1-2; 9 bases are a match to TRBD1. The CDR3 contains 16 residues. Trimming at V came to 1 base and at J to 6 bases, leaving 10 bases not matched to a gene. Germline V CDR1 and CDR2: SGDLS, YYNGEE. CDR3 amino acids: CASSVMLPGQGDGYTF. The CDR3, as DNA: TGTGCCAGCAGCGTAATGTTACCGGGACAGGGCGATGGCTACACCTTC.

The chain uses TRBV19 and TRBJ2-7; 7 bases match TRBD1. The V gene end was trimmed by 8 bases and the J gene end by 3 bases; junction bases not matched to a gene: 10. This CDR3 comprises 14 residues. In germline, CDR1 is LNHDA, CDR2 SQIVND (reference sequence). The CDR3 DNA reads TGTGCCAGTTCTCCGGGACAGCTTCTCTACGAGCAGTACTTC. It translates to CASSPGQLLYEQYF.

The CDR3 DNA follows: TGCGCCAGCAGCTTTACCGAGGATGAGCAGTTCTTC. Translating it yields CASSFTEDEQFF. The V and J genes are TRBV5-1 and TRBJ2-1; D not certain. Trimming removed 2 bases at V and 8 bases at J, with 8 bases between. This CDR3 is built from 12 residues. The germline V gene has CDR1 SGHRS and CDR2 YFSETQ.

Ten or more counts support this clonotype. One end of the junction fails to match germline, which may point to a read error. The chain joins TRBV10-3 to TRBJ1-1; no firm D call. The CDR3 extends over 12 amino acids. Germline CDR1 and CDR2: ENHRY and SYGVKD. CDR3 bases: TGTGCCACCCGAGCCGGAGACACCGAAGCTTTCTTT. Amino acids: CATRAGDTEAFF.

This clonotype was detected a few times. The rearrangement joins TRBV14 to TRBJ1-1, with TRBD1 as a possible D gene (5 bases). Trimming took off 4 bases at V and 0 bases at J, with 9 bases between the two ends. CDR1 and CDR2 (germline): SGHDN, FVKESK. There are 14 residues in the CDR3. For the CDR3, the DNA is TGTGCCAGCAGCCCAGGGTTAGTGAACACTGAAGCTTTCTTT. This gives the protein CASSPGLVNTEAFF.

This clonotype was counted at least ten times. The junction and the germline gene differ at one end; a read error may be behind it. V gene TRBV13 combines with J gene TRBJ1-1; D is ambiguous. The CDR3 runs to 16 residues. The germline V gene has CDR1 PRHDT and CDR2 FYEKMQ (reference sequence). CDR3 nucleotide sequence: TGTGCCAGCAGCGTAGGGCACGGGCGGATGAACACTGAAGCTTTCTTT. Encoded protein: CASSVGHGRMNTEAFF.

This clonotype was counted ten times or more. This sequence joins TRBV28 and TRBJ2-7, with no clear D. The germline gives CDR1 MDHEN, CDR2 SYDVKM. The CDR3 sequence is 12 residues long. The V gene lost 6 bases and the J gene lost 7 bases, with 13 bases spanning the gap. CDR3 nucleotides: TGTGCCAGCAGCCCCATCCTAAGGGAGCAGTACTTC. It yields the protein CASSPILREQYF.

This chain links TRBV9 with TRBJ2-2; a weak D match, TRBD2 (7 bases). From germline, CDR1 is SGDLS and CDR2 YYNGEE. The CDR3 has 18 amino acids. V was trimmed by 0 bases and J by 6 bases, leaving 21 bases between them. This CDR3 reads CASSVGGGFGSISGELFF. Written as DNA, the CDR3 is TGTGCCAGCAGCGTAGGGGGGGGCTTTGGATCAATTTCCGGGGAGCTGTTTTTT.

Details on this clonotype: This may be a read error, as it is one base from a much larger clone. The chain uses TRBV7-3 and TRBJ2-3; 7 bases are shared with TRBD2. This CDR3 comprises 18 residues. CDR1 and CDR2 from the germline V gene are SGHTA and FQGTGA. Losses at the gene ends were 8 bases for V and 0 bases for J; bases not matched to a gene: 17. The CDR3: CASGRHARRGRSTDTQYF. CDR3 bases: TGTGCCAGCGGCCGCCATGCGAGGCGGGGGAGGAGCACAGATACGCAGTATTTT.

The rearrangement links TRBV9 to TRBJ2-5; 7 bases are a match to TRBD2. CDR1 and CDR2 from the germline V gene are SGDLS and YYNGEE. Unmatched junction bases numbered 15, after V lost 4 bases and J lost 9 bases. This CDR3 is 15 amino acids long. The CDR3 reads CASSITSDRRAPQYF. The CDR3 DNA reads as TGTGCCAGCAGCATCACTAGCGACCGAAGGGCACCCCAGTACTTC.

This clonotype was observed a few times. The chain uses TRBV4-1 and TRBJ2-5, with D perhaps assigned TRBD1 or TRBD2 (5 bases each). V was trimmed by 1 base and J by 1 base, leaving 10 bases between them. This CDR3 is built from 15 residues. Germline V gene sequence: CDR1 MGHRA, CDR2 YSYEKL. CDR3 nucleotides: TGCGCCAGCAGCCAAGCCCCGGGGACCCAAGAGACCCAGTACTTC. Encoded protein: CASSQAPGTQETQYF.

This clonotype was counted ten times or more. V is TRBV3-1 and J is TRBJ2-7, with a possible D match to TRBD2 (6 bases). The CDR3 runs 17 residues. V was trimmed by 0 bases and J by 4 bases, leaving 19 bases between them. CDR1 is LGHDT and CDR2 is YNNKEL in the germline V gene (reference sequence). The CDR3 loop is CASSQENRRRRGYEQYF. The CDR3 nucleotides read TGTGCCAGCAGCCAAGAGAACAGGAGGCGGCGGGGATACGAGCAGTACTTC.

This clonotype appeared many times. Here the CDR3 reads CASSYPSPTESFGNQPQHF. For the CDR3, the DNA is TGTGCCAGCAGTTACCCTTCCCCGACAGAGTCTTTTGGCAATCAGCCCCAGCATTTT. The rearrangement links TRBV6-1 to TRBJ1-5; perhaps TRBD1 as D (5 bases). The CDR3 extends over 19 amino acids. Germline-derived CDR1 and CDR2 are MNHNS and SASEGT. V was shortened by 5 bases and J by 2 bases, with 25 bases between the two germline ends.

This clonotype was seen ten or more times. The gene calls are TRBV9 and TRBJ2-5, with 9 bases identical to TRBD2. Germline lookup yields CDR1 SGDLS and CDR2 YYNGEE. V trimming: 0 bases; J trimming: 5 bases; junction bases outside the gene matches: 17. This CDR3 has 19 residues. The CDR3 sequence is CASSVDGGRAAFIEETQYF. CDR3 DNA: TGTGCCAGCAGCGTAGATGGCGGGAGGGCCGCGTTCATTGAGGAGACCCAGTACTTC.

The table lists this clonotype with many counts. This chain uses TRBV10-3 with TRBJ2-7, with TRBD1 identical over 10 bases. Germline V gene lookup returns CDR1 ENHRY and CDR2 SYGVKD. The CDR3 consists of 13 residues. With V trimmed by 5 bases and J by 6 bases, 4 bases remained unmatched. Here the CDR3 DNA reads TGTGCCATCAGTACGGGACAGGGGCTCGAGCAGTACTTC. As protein: CAISTGQGLEQYF.

The chain joins TRBV7-8 to TRBJ2-7; D might be TRBD1 (6 bases). The germline CDR1 and CDR2 sequences are SGHVS and FQNEAQ. The CDR3 consists of 15 residues. Trimming pared 5 bases from V and 2 bases from J, leaving 16 bases between. The CDR3 sequence is CASSPAYGTPYEQYF. CDR3 nucleotide sequence: TGTGCCAGCAGCCCCGCGTACGGGACACCCTACGAGCAGTACTTC.

This clonotype was detected ten times or more. The gene calls are TRBV9 and TRBJ2-3, with 9 bases that match TRBD2. The V and J ends lost 4 bases and 4 bases, in that order; junction bases with no gene match: 7. Germline V gene sequence: CDR1 SGDLS, CDR2 YYNGEE. The CDR3 is 15 amino acids. The CDR3 coding sequence is TGTGCCAGCAGCCCGAGGACTAGCGCGGCAGATACGCAGTATTTT. Translating gives CASSPRTSAADTQYF.

This chain connects TRBV9 to TRBJ2-1; D is perhaps TRBD1 (5 bases). From germline, CDR1 is SGDLS and CDR2 YYNGEE. Trimming took off 0 bases at V and 7 bases at J, with 14 bases between the two ends. CDR3 size: 15 residues. The CDR3 DNA reads as TGTGCCAGCAGCGTAGAGACAGCCCACGGAAATGAGCAGTTCTTC. Amino acid sequence: CASSVETAHGNEQFF.

This clonotype was detected ten times or more. This sequence joins TRBV11-2 and TRBJ1-6; TRBD1 might be the D (5 bases). The V gene lost 4 bases and the J gene lost 6 bases, with 13 bases spanning the gap. This CDR3 region has 15 residues. Germline-derived CDR1 and CDR2 are SGHAT and FQNNGV. CDR3 nucleotide sequence: TGTGCCAGCAGCTCGCGTTGGACAACTAATTCACCCCTCCACTTT. Translated, it gives CASSSRWTTNSPLHF. The whole variable domain, filled in from reference TRBV11-2 and TRBJ1-6, reads EAGVAQSPRYKIIEKRQSVAFWCNPISGHATLYWYQQILGQGPKLLIQFQNNGVVDDSQLPKDRFSAERLKGVDSTLKIQPAKLEDSAVYLCASSSRWTTNSPLHFGNGTRLTVT.

In this sample, this clonotype turned up a few times. The chain recombines TRBV19 with TRBJ2-2; 8 positions agree with TRBD1. V shed 0 bases, J shed 6 bases, and the junction held 12 bases outside the gene matches. In germline, CDR1 is LNHDA, CDR2 SQIVND (reference sequence). The CDR3 covers 18 residues. Here the CDR3 DNA reads TGTGCCAGTAGTATAGAGAGTAGGACAGGGTTGTTTGCCGGGGAGCTGTTTTTT. Translating gives CASSIESRTGLFAGELFF.

This clonotype was detected once. A much larger clone is a single base away; this may be a read error. V and J are TRBV24-1 and TRBJ2-1; 7 bases match TRBD2. The CDR3 is 14 amino acids. Germline V gives CDR1 KGHDR, CDR2 SFDVKD. The CDR3 loop is CVTSDLRGSNEQFF. As DNA, the CDR3 is TGTGTCACCAGTGATTTGCGGGGGAGCAATGAGCAGTTCTTC.

Many counts were recorded for this clonotype. This chain joins TRBV20-1 and TRBJ1-2; tentatively, D is TRBD1 (5 bases). CDR3 length: 14 residues. The V and J ends lost 4 bases and 5 bases respectively, with 17 bases between them. CDR1 and CDR2 (germline): DFQATT, SNEGSKA (reference sequence). CDR3 region: CSANLLGGAYGYTF. DNA for the CDR3: TGCAGTGCTAATCTTTTAGGAGGGGCTTATGGCTACACCTTC.

This clonotype was seen repeatedly, ten times or more. The rearrangement uses TRBV12-3 or TRBV12-4 and TRBJ1-1; TRBD1 matches at 7 bases. The CDR3 has 14 amino acids. J was trimmed by 2 bases and V by 6 bases; bases with no gene match: 6. The CDR3 region has the DNA TGTGCCAGCAGAACAACAGGGGTAAACACTGAAGCTTTCTTT. Translating gives CASRTTGVNTEAFF.